Sequencing of this T cell receptor (beta chain) was carried out in a study of memory CD4+ T cells and cytomegalovirus serostatus. Overall study context: Healthy Belgian adult donors included 9 or 10 CMV-positive and 24 CMV-negative people.

Single viable CD3+CD4+CD8-CD45RO+ cells were sorted as the memory CD4+ T cells. After thawing, CD4+ T cells were positively selected. Using immunoSEQ multiplex PCR, the repertoire was profiled, and TCRdb retains in-frame clones only, with some absent. The profile shows 55,000 to 60,000 clones, about 81% of them singletons. Trimming removed 4 bases from V and 6 bases from J, with 14 bases in between. The CDR3 has 13 residues. CDR1 is SGHRS, CDR2 YFSETQ, per germline. The receptor was derived from an adult in good health and CMV-seronegative. The V and J genes are TRBV5-1 and TRBJ2-7; TRBD1 is a possible D gene (6 bases). Input material: memory CD4+ T cells from blood. CDR3 region: CASSATGIPEQYF. The CDR3 DNA follows: TGCGCCAGCAGCGCAACAGGGATCCCCGAGCAGTACTTC.